What follows are 21 T cell receptor beta chains derived from one specimen sequenced in a study of T cell responses to AZD1222 COVID-19 vaccine. Sequencing used immunoSEQ multiplex PCR; TCRdb keeps in-frame clones, though not all of them. The sample contains some 200,000 clones, approximately 91% of which appear only once. The sample was peripheral blood, taken on day 0 of AZD1222 vaccination. All receptors derive from an adult in good health.

The CDR3 sequence is CSVGRQSSYNEQFF. DNA of the CDR3: TGCAGCGTTGGTAGACAGAGCTCCTACAATGAGCAGTTCTTC. V and J are TRBV29-1 and TRBJ2-1, with D maybe TRBD1 (5 bases). V gave up 4 bases and J gave up 0 bases, with 10 bases separating them. CDR1 is SQVTM and CDR2 is ANQGSEA in the germline V gene. CDR3 length: 14 residues.

The sample holds one count of this clone. This chain connects TRBV11-2 to TRBJ2-7; D not resolved. Trimming cost V 3 bases and J 6 bases, with 6 bases left between them. This CDR3 contains 11 residues. CDR1 is SGHAT, CDR2 FQNNGV, per germline. In DNA form, the CDR3 reads TGTGCCAGCAGCTTTTCGTTCGAGCAGTACTTC. Translating it yields CASSFSFEQYF.

The rearrangement links TRBV4-3 to TRBJ2-5; D is unresolved. V dropped 0 bases and J dropped 1 base, with 15 bases sitting between them. This CDR3 spans 17 amino acids. CDR1 is LGHNA and CDR2 is YSLEER in the germline V gene. Written as DNA, the CDR3 is TGCGCCAGCAGCCAAGAAACGCGGAGAAGCATCCAAGAGACCCAGTACTTC. It yields the protein CASSQETRRSIQETQYF.

This sequence joins TRBV12-3 or TRBV12-4 and TRBJ1-5; D remains unclear. The CDR3 is 13 residues long. The V end was cut by 2 bases, the J end by 3 bases, with 5 bases between. CDR3 bases: TGTGCCAGCAGTTTAATTCACAATCAGCCCCAGCATTTT. Translating gives CASSLIHNQPQHF.

The gene calls are TRBV7-9 and TRBJ2-7; 8 bases map to TRBD2. The CDR3 is 15 residues long. V gave up 5 bases and J gave up 0 bases; unmatched junction bases: 6. Per germline, CDR1 SEHNR and CDR2 FQNEAQ (reference sequence). The CDR3 region is CASSPRREDSYEQYF. DNA of the CDR3: TGTGCCAGCAGCCCTAGGCGGGAGGACTCCTACGAGCAGTACTTC.

The chain has TRBV25-1 and TRBJ2-7; TRBD1 might be the D (6 bases). V gave up 5 bases and J gave up 7 bases, with 12 bases separating them. This CDR3 comprises 12 residues. Germline CDR1 reads MGHDK; CDR2 reads SYGVNS. The CDR3 sequence is CASSHQGIEQYF. In nucleotides, the CDR3 is TGTGCCAGCAGTCATCAGGGGATTGAGCAGTACTTC.

J is TRBJ2-1 and V is TRBV14, with 12 bases that match TRBD1. CDR3 length equals 15 residues. Germline V gene lookup returns CDR1 SGHDN and CDR2 FVKESK. Losses at the gene ends were 3 bases for V and 6 bases for J; bases not matched to a gene: 3. The CDR3 coding sequence is TGTGCCAGCAGCCAGGGGGACAGGGGGCGCAATGAGCAGTTCTTC. This gives the protein CASSQGDRGRNEQFF.

The chain combines TRBV2 with TRBJ1-2; D is unclear. This CDR3 is 13 amino acids long. The germline V gene has CDR1 SNHLY and CDR2 FYNNEI. V lost 0 bases, J lost 6 bases, and 8 bases lay in between. CDR3 sequence reads: CASSEAPTDGYTF. CDR3 coding DNA: TGTGCCAGCAGTGAAGCGCCTACTGATGGCTACACCTTC.

This clone was picked up one time. The chain uses TRBV19 and TRBJ1-6; a possible D gene is TRBD1 (5 bases). The CDR3 totals 14 residues. The V gene lost 0 bases and the J gene lost 6 bases, with 6 bases spanning the gap. The germline gives CDR1 LNHDA, CDR2 SQIVND (reference sequence). The DNA for the CDR3 is TGTGCCAGTAGTATAGACGGGGCTAATTCACCCCTCCACTTT. The encoded protein is CASSIDGANSPLHF.

The chain uses TRBV10-3 and TRBJ2-7; no reliable D call. Germline-derived CDR1 and CDR2 are ENHRY and SYGVKD. V was pared by 3 bases and J by 3 bases, with 6 bases between. The CDR3 sequence is 12 residues long. The CDR3 DNA reads TGTGCCATCAGTGATGTTAGCTACGAGCAGTACTTC. It encodes CAISDVSYEQYF.

The CDR3 bases are TGTGCCAGCAGCCCGAGCCCCCTCTATGGCTACACCTTC. Encoded protein: CASSPSPLYGYTF. The chain has TRBV11-1 and TRBJ1-2; D is unclear. V was cut by 5 bases and J by 4 bases, with 11 bases left in between. The V gene's germline CDR1 is SGHAT and CDR2 FQDESV (reference sequence). This CDR3 is built from 13 residues.

V usage is TRBV7-9 and J usage is TRBJ2-3; the D gene is possibly TRBD2 (6 bases). V dropped 7 bases and J dropped 9 bases, with 32 bases sitting between them. Germline V gives CDR1 SEHNR, CDR2 FQNEAQ (reference sequence). The CDR3 is 18 residues long. The CDR3 is CASIKYGGTALWSRTQYF. CDR3 nucleotide sequence: TGTGCCAGCATCAAATACGGGGGAACAGCCCTGTGGTCTCGAACGCAGTATTTT.

The chain has TRBV3-1 (or the pseudogene TRBV3-2) and TRBJ1-4, with D uncertain. Per the germline V gene, CDR1 is LGHDT and CDR2 is YNNKEL (reference sequence). Trimming stripped 0 bases from V and 3 bases from J, with 11 bases between. This CDR3 is 16 amino acids long. CDR3 sequence reads: CASSQDPGSSNEKLFF. CDR3 DNA sequence: TGTGCCAGCAGCCAAGACCCCGGCAGCTCTAATGAAAAACTGTTTTTT.

This chain connects TRBV9 to TRBJ1-1, with 8 bases fitting TRBD1. The V gene's germline CDR1 is SGDLS and CDR2 YYNGEE. CDR3 length: 16 amino acids. Unmatched junction bases numbered 14, after V lost 3 bases and J lost 7 bases. CDR3 region: CASSAPGQGGRGEAFF. The CDR3 DNA sequence: TGTGCCAGCAGCGCACCCGGACAGGGCGGGCGGGGTGAAGCTTTCTTT. Combining the CDR3 with reference TRBV9 and TRBJ1-1 gives the whole variable domain DSGVTQTPKHLITATGQRVTLRCSPRSGDLSVYWYQQSLDQGLQFLIQYYNGEERAKGNILERFSAQQFPDLHSELNLSSLELGDSALYFCASSAPGQGGRGEAFFGQGTRLTVV.

The rearrangement links TRBV18 to TRBJ1-6; D unclear. The CDR3 length is 16 residues. Germline loops: CDR1 KGHSH, CDR2 LQKENI. V shed 1 base and J shed 0 bases, with 7 bases lying between them. The CDR3 region has the DNA TGTGCCAGCTCACCACTAAGCAGCTCCTATAATTCACCCCTCCACTTT. It is translated as CASSPLSSSYNSPLHF.

The rearrangement joins TRBV24-1 to TRBJ2-2; 11 bases map to TRBD1. Germline CDR1 is KGHDR and CDR2 is SFDVKD. This CDR3 is 14 amino acids long. V was pared by 7 bases and J by 4 bases, with 1 base of the junction left unmatched. CDR3 nucleotides: TGTGCCACCAGGGGACAGGGGGGCACCGGGGAGCTGTTTTTT. Translated: CATRGQGGTGELFF.

The chain is built from TRBV6-5 and TRBJ2-2; TRBD1 aligns across 9 bases. The germline gives CDR1 MNHEY, CDR2 SVGAGI. This CDR3 has 14 residues. CDR3 protein: CAIRDRVNTGELFF. CDR3 coding DNA: TGTGCTATCAGGGACAGGGTAAACACCGGGGAGCTGTTTTTT.

The rearrangement joins TRBV28 to TRBJ1-1; 8 bases are shared with TRBD1. The germline CDR1 and CDR2 sequences are MDHEN and SYDVKM. CDR3 length equals 14 residues. With V trimmed by 2 bases and J by 1 base, 0 bases remained unmatched. The CDR3 reads CASSLQGANTEAFF. The CDR3 coding sequence is TGTGCCAGCAGTTTACAGGGGGCGAACACTGAAGCTTTCTTT. Full variable domain (remainder filled in from reference TRBV28 and TRBJ1-1): DVKVTQSSRYLVKRTGEKVFLECVQDMDHENMFWYRQDPGLGLRLIYFSYDVKMKEKGDIPEGYSVSREKKERFSLILESASTNQTSMYLCASSLQGANTEAFFGQGTRLTVV.

The chain couples TRBV9 to TRBJ2-7, with D possibly TRBD2 on 7 matching bases. Germline V lookup: CDR1 SGDLS, CDR2 YYNGEE. V dropped 3 bases and J dropped 1 base, with 14 bases sitting between them. The CDR3 sequence is 15 residues long. This CDR3 reads CASSEQGGGSYEQYF. The CDR3 DNA follows: TGTGCCAGCAGCGAGCAAGGGGGGGGGTCCTACGAGCAGTACTTC.

V usage is TRBV4-2 and J usage is TRBJ2-1; D call uncertain. The CDR3 totals 14 residues. Germline values: CDR1 LGHNA, CDR2 YNFKEQ. Trimming left V 0 bases short and J 10 bases short, with 13 bases between. The CDR3 reads CASSQDLRSIEQFF. CDR3 sequence (DNA): TGTGCCAGCAGCCAAGATCTCCGGAGTATCGAGCAGTTCTTC.

The chain recombines TRBV6-1 with TRBJ1-1; D is possibly TRBD1 (6 bases). Between the trimmed V and J ends, which lost 2 bases and 4 bases, there was a span of 26 bases. Germline CDR1 is MNHNS and CDR2 is SASEGT. The CDR3 length is 19 residues. The CDR3 loop reads CASSEWRGGGLVLTTEAFF. CDR3 coding DNA: TGTGCCAGCAGTGAATGGCGTGGAGGGGGTTTGGTATTGACCACTGAAGCTTTCTTT.